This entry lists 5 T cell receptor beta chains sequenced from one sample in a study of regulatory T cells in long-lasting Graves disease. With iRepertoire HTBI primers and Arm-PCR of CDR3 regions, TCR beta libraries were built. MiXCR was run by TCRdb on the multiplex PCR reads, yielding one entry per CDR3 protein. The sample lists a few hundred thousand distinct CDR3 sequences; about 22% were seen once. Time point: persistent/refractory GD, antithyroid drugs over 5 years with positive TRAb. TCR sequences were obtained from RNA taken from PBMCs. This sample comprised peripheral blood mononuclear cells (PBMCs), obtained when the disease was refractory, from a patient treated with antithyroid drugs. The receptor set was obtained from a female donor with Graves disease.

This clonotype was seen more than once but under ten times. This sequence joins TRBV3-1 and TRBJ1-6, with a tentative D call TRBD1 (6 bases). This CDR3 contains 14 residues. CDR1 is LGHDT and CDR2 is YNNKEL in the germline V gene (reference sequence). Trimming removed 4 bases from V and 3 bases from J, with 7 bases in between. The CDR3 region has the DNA TGTGCCAGCAGCCCGACAGGCTATAATTCACCCCTCCACTTT. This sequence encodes CASSPTGYNSPLHF.

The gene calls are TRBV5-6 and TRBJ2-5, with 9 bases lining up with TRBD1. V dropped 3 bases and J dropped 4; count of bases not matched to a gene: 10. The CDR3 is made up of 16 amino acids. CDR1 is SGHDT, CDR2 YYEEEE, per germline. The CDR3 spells CASSSEGQGGSETQYF. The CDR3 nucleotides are TGTGCCAGCAGCTCGGAGGGACAGGGCGGGTCAGAGACCCAGTACTTC.

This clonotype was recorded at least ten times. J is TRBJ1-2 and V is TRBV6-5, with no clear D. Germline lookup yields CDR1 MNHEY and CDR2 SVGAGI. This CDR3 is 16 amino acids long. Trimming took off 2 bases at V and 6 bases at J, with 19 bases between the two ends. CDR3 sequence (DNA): TGTGCCAGCAGTTACCGCGTTCCAGGAGCAAAGGATGGCTACACCTTC. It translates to CASSYRVPGAKDGYTF.

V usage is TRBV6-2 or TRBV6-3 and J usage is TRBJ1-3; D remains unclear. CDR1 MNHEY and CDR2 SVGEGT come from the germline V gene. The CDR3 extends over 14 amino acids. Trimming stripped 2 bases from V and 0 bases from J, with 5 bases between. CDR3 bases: TGTGCCAGCAGTTACGAAAGCTCTGGAAACACCATATATTTT. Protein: CASSYESSGNTIYF.

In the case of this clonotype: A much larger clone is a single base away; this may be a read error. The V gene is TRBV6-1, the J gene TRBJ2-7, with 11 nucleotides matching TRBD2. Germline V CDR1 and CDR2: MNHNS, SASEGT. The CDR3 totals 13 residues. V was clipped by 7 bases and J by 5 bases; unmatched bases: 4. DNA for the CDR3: TGTGCCAGCACACTAGCGGGAGACCACGAGCAGTACTTC. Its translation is CASTLAGDHEQYF.